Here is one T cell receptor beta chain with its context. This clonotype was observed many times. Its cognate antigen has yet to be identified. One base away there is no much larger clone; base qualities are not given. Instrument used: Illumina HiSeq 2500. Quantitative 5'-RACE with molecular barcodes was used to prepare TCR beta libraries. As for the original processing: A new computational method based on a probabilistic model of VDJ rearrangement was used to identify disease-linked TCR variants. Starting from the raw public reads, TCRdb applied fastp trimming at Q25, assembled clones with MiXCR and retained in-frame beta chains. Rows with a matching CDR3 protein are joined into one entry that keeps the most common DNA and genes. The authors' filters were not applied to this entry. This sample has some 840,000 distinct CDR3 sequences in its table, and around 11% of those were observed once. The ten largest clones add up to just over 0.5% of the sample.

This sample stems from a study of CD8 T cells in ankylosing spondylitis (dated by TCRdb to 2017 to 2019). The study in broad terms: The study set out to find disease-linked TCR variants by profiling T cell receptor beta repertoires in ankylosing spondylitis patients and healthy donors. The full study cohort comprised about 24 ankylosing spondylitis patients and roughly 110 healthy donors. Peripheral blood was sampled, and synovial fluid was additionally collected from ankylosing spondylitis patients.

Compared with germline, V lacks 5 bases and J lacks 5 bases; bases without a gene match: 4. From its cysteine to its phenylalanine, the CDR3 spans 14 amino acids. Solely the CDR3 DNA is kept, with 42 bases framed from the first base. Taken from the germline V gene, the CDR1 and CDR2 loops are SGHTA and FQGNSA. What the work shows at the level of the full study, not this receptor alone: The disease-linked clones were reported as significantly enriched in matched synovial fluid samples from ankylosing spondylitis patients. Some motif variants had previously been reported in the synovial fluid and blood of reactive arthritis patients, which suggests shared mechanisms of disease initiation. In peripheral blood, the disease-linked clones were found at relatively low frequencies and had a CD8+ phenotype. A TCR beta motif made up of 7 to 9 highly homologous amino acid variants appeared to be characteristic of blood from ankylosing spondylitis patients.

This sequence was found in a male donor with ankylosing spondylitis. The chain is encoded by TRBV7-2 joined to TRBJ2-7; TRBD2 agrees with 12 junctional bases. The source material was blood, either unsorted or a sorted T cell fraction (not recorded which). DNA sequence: TGTGCCAGCAGCCTGACTAGCGGGGGTCACGAGCAGTACTTC. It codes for CASSLTSGGHEQYF.